The rows below give T cell receptor beta chains drawn from one sample of a study of human T cells and chemical hapten exposure. Via MiXCR, TCRdb re-called the RACE reads, giving one row per CDR3 protein. The table has more than 60,000 distinct CDR3 sequences, over 7% seen once; the top ten hold approximately 1.4%. The sample taken for sequencing was whole blood. Receptor source: a male donor in good health. Some clones in this sample may be carry-over from other donors' samples. Each CDR3 is given with its conserved first and last residue. Fields, in order: D gene, clone size, CDR3 length, V gene, J gene, CDR3 protein, CDR3 DNA. A D gene is named only where the DNA matches it firmly. A row's size may be missing; if present it is once, few, many or a size class.

TRBD1	NA	17	TRBV7-8	TRBJ2-2	CASSLGQNRGLPGELFF	TGTGCCAGCAGCTTAGGCCAAAACAGGGGGCTGCCCGGGGAGCTGTTTTTT
NA	few	16	TRBV5-6	TRBJ2-3	CASSLLRQGHPDTQYF	TGTGCCAGCAGCTTGTTGAGGCAGGGTCATCCAGATACGCAGTATTTT
NA	many	14	TRBV5-1	TRBJ2-5	CASSQASAKETQYF	TGCGCCAGCAGCCAAGCTAGCGCTAAAGAGACCCAGTACTTC
TRBD2	NA	16	TRBV7-2	TRBJ2-2	CASRPSGTSGNGELFF	TGTGCCAGCAGGCCATCCGGGACTAGCGGGAACGGGGAGCTGTTTTTT
NA	few	14	TRBV2	TRBJ2-5	CASGQYNTQETQYF	TGTGCCAGCGGACAGTACAATACCCAAGAGACCCAGTACTTC
NA	few	17	TRBV5-5	TRBJ2-3	CASSPSPTVGGTDTQYF	TGTGCCAGCAGCCCCTCTCCAACTGTAGGGGGCACAGATACGCAGTATTTT
NA	many	14	TRBV15	TRBJ1-4	CATSTRSTNEKLFF	TGTGCCACCAGTACCAGGTCAACTAATGAAAAACTGTTTTTT
NA	few	15	TRBV2	TRBJ1-6	CASSGLASSNSPLHF	TGTGCCAGCAGTGGACTTGCCTCCAGTAATTCACCCCTCCACTTT
NA	NA	17	TRBV3-1	TRBJ2-7	CASSQDIRVRRDYEQYF	TGTGCCAGCAGCCAAGATATCCGGGTCAGAAGGGACTACGAGCAGTACTTC
NA	many	16	TRBV4-1	TRBJ2-2	CASSQVSGANTGELFF	TGCGCCAGCAGCCAGGTTTCCGGGGCGAACACCGGGGAGCTGTTTTTT
TRBD1	few	16	TRBV5-5	TRBJ1-6	CASSSPGTGASSPLHF	TGTGCCAGCAGCTCACCCGGGACAGGGGCTTCCTCACCCCTCCACTTT
NA	NA	14	TRBV18	TRBJ2-3	CASSPPRGTDTQYF	TGTGCCAGCTCACCCCCCCGGGGCACAGATACGCAGTATTTT
NA	many	14	TRBV15	TRBJ2-5	CATSREAARGTQYF	TGTGCCACCAGCAGAGAAGCAGCTCGGGGGACCCAGTACTTC
TRBD1	many	14	TRBV5-5	TRBJ1-1	CASSQDRGGTEAFF	TGTGCCAGCAGCCAGGACAGGGGAGGTACTGAAGCTTTCTTT
NA	NA	15	TRBV11-1	TRBJ2-3	CASSLDHGGSNTQYF	TGTGCCAGCAGCTTAGATCACGGCGGGTCAAATACGCAGTATTTT
TRBD1	NA	16	TRBV20-1	TRBJ1-5	CSAGTDRAYSNQPQHF	TGCAGTGCAGGGACGGACAGGGCCTATAGCAATCAGCCCCAGCATTTT
NA	many	13	TRBV7-6	TRBJ2-7	CASSLLATYEQYF	TGTGCCAGCAGCTTACTAGCGACCTACGAGCAGTACTTC
NA	few	13	TRBV27	TRBJ2-3	CASSLYSADTQYF	TGTGCCAGCAGTTTGTACAGCGCAGATACGCAGTATTTT
TRBD2	few	18	TRBV3-1	TRBJ2-1	CASSPGLAGAPGAHEQFF	TGTGCCAGCAGCCCTGGACTAGCGGGAGCGCCAGGCGCTCATGAGCAGTTCTTC
TRBD2	NA	14	TRBV20-1	TRBJ2-1	CSAPLAGVDNEQFF	TGCAGTGCGCCTCTAGCGGGAGTTGACAATGAGCAGTTCTTC
NA	NA	15	TRBV7-8	TRBJ1-6	CASSLDEESTSPLHF	TGTGCCAGCAGCTTAGACGAAGAGAGTACGTCACCCCTCCACTTT
NA	few	14	TRBV5-1	TRBJ1-1	CASSPLQGNTEAFF	TGCGCCAGCAGCCCCTTACAGGGAAACACTGAAGCTTTCTTT
NA	NA	13	TRBV30	TRBJ1-6	CAWNKGVVSPLHF	TGTGCCTGGAACAAGGGGGTAGTTTCACCCCTCCACTTT
TRBD2	many	16	TRBV20-1	TRBJ2-3	CSAFDMAGGFTDTQYF	TGCAGTGCCTTCGACATGGCGGGAGGTTTCACAGATACGCAGTATTTT
NA	many	15	TRBV6-4	TRBJ2-3	CASSEGQGGTDTQYF	TGTGCCAGCAGTGAGGGGCAGGGCGGCACAGATACGCAGTATTTT
TRBD1	NA	16	TRBV5-1	TRBJ1-1	CASSLDGRTGDTEAFF	TGCGCCAGCAGCTTGGATGGACGGACAGGGGACACTGAAGCTTTCTTT
TRBD2	NA	16	TRBV4-2	TRBJ2-3	CASSHPSGGAADTQYF	TGTGCCAGCAGCCATCCTAGCGGGGGGGCCGCAGATACGCAGTATTTT
NA	NA	13	TRBV12-5	TRBJ1-1	CASGTPPGTEAFF	TGTGCTAGTGGTACCCCCCCCGGGACTGAAGCTTTCTTT
NA	few	13	TRBV6-1	TRBJ2-1	CASSEGEFNEQFF	TGTGCCAGCAGTGAGGGAGAGTTTAATGAGCAGTTCTTC
NA	NA	15	TRBV6-5	TRBJ1-1	CASGVEGGGNTEAFF	TGTGCCAGCGGTGTTGAGGGGGGGGGGAACACTGAAGCTTTCTTT
NA	NA	12	TRBV7-9	TRBJ2-1	CASSPPIDEQFF	TGTGCCAGCAGCCCCCCGATTGATGAGCAGTTCTTC
NA	NA	17	TRBV15	TRBJ2-7	CATSRDSPGRRKYEQYF	TGTGCCACCAGCAGAGATTCCCCGGGACGGAGAAAGTACGAGCAGTACTTC
NA	NA	16	TRBV3-1	TRBJ1-6	CASSQDVSRDNSPLHF	TGTGCCAGCAGCCAAGACGTCTCACGGGATAATTCACCCCTCCACTTT
TRBD1	few	14	TRBV7-3	TRBJ1-1	CASSPLGQGGEAFF	TGTGCCAGCAGCCCATTAGGACAGGGCGGGGAAGCTTTCTTT
TRBD2	NA	15	TRBV20-1	TRBJ2-5	CSVEAGLARGETQYF	TGCAGTGTCGAGGCCGGACTAGCGAGGGGAGAGACCCAGTACTTC
NA	NA	16	TRBV6-5	TRBJ2-3	CASSSSTSGYTDTQYF	NA
NA	many	12	TRBV14	TRBJ1-5	CASMRERQPQHF	TGTGCCAGCATGAGAGAACGTCAGCCCCAGCATTTT
NA	NA	15	TRBV5-4	TRBJ2-2	CASSLAGANTGELFF	TGTGCCAGCAGCTTGGCGGGGGCGAACACCGGGGAGCTGTTTTTT
TRBD1	few	16	TRBV5-6	TRBJ1-5	CASSWGTGESNQPQHF	TGTGCCAGCAGCTGGGGGACAGGGGAGAGCAATCAGCCCCAGCATTTT
TRBD2	NA	16	TRBV3-1	TRBJ2-7	CASSSLAGGIPYEQYF	TGTGCCAGCAGCTCCCTAGCGGGGGGAATCCCCTACGAGCAGTACTTC
NA	few	13	TRBV12-3/TRBV12-4	TRBJ1-5	CASSQYSNQPQHF	TGTGCCAGCAGCCAGTATAGCAATCAGCCCCAGCATTTT
NA	NA	15	TRBV14	TRBJ1-1	CASSQARTENTEAFF	TGTGCCAGCAGCCAAGCCCGGACAGAGAACACTGAAGCTTTCTTT
TRBD1	few	15	TRBV6-5	TRBJ1-1	CASSYGDRRNTEAFF	TGTGCCAGCAGTTACGGGGACAGGCGGAACACTGAAGCTTTCTTT
TRBD1	once	12	TRBV27	TRBJ2-5	CATGDRQETQYF	TGTGCCACCGGGGACAGGCAAGAGACCCAGTACTTC
NA	NA	14	TRBV20-1	TRBJ1-1	CSARAGAENTEAFF	TGCAGTGCTAGAGCGGGGGCAGAGAACACTGAAGCTTTCTTT
TRBD1	few	16	TRBV6-6	TRBJ2-2	CASSSFGTANTGELFF	TGTGCCAGCAGTTCCTTCGGGACAGCGAACACCGGGGAGCTGTTTTTT
NA	many	12	TRBV25-1	TRBJ2-5	CASRQLQETQYF	TGTGCCAGCAGACAGCTCCAAGAGACCCAGTACTTC
TRBD1	NA	13	TRBV20-1	TRBJ1-1	CSALDRDNTEAFF	TGCAGTGCCCTTGACAGGGATAACACTGAAGCTTTCTTT
TRBD1	NA	14	TRBV4-2	TRBJ1-6	CASRTTGANSPLHF	TGTGCCAGCAGGACGACAGGGGCTAATTCACCCCTCCACTTT
NA	NA	16	TRBV5-5	TRBJ1-1	CASSLVRPSGPTEAFF	TGTGCCAGCAGCTTGGTCAGGCCCTCGGGACCCACTGAAGCTTTCTTT
NA	few	15	TRBV6-2/TRBV6-3	TRBJ1-1	CASSYSTAWGPEAFF	TGTGCCAGCAGTTACTCTACAGCCTGGGGGCCTGAAGCTTTCTTT
NA	few	16	TRBV6-5	TRBJ2-3	CASSRMSGERTDTQYF	TGTGCCAGCAGTCGAATGTCGGGAGAACGAACAGATACGCAGTATTTT
TRBD1	few	13	TRBV11-2	TRBJ2-5	CASSSGGVETQYF	TGTGCCAGCAGCTCAGGGGGCGTAGAGACCCAGTACTTC
TRBD1	few	14	TRBV7-9	TRBJ2-3	CASVGQGPTDTQYF	TGTGCCAGCGTGGGACAGGGACCGACAGATACGCAGTATTTT
NA	NA	14	TRBV2	TRBJ2-3	CASSPGSYTDTQYF	TGTGCCAGCTCACCGGGATCCTACACAGATACGCAGTATTTT
NA	NA	12	TRBV13	TRBJ1-1	CASSTGAPEAFF	TGTGCCAGCAGCACCGGGGCCCCTGAAGCTTTCTTT
NA	NA	16	TRBV24-1	TRBJ2-5	CATSATTGSSQETQYF	TGTGCCACCAGTGCCACAACAGGATCCAGCCAAGAGACCCAGTACTTC